This passage covers 12 T cell receptor beta chains from one sample sequenced in a study of T cell changes during pregnancy in multiple sclerosis (dated by TCRdb to about 2019). Libraries were built with the immunoSEQ multiplex PCR assay. In its TCRdb copy, this immuneACCESS table keeps in-frame sequences only and misses some clones. Where compared with another copy, unresolved V genes explain less than half of these, and the others have no known cause. The sample includes about 40,000 clones, with roughly 90% observed a single time. The top ten hold more than 0.4% of the sample. The sequencing here drew on CD4+ T cells from peripheral blood mononuclear cells, taken in the third trimester of pregnancy. These receptors were collected from a female donor with multiple sclerosis, enrolled in a pregnancy study.

The V and J genes are TRBV5-1 and TRBJ2-2; D unclear. Germline CDR1 is SGHRS and CDR2 is YFSETQ. V lost 0 bases and J 1 base, leaving 4 bases between the germline ends. This CDR3 spans 14 amino acids. The CDR3 loop reads CASSLALNTGELFF. In DNA form, the CDR3 reads TGCGCCAGCAGCTTGGCTCTGAACACCGGGGAGCTGTTTTTT.

The chain is built from TRBV6-6 and TRBJ1-3; TRBD1 agrees at 10 bases. CDR3 length equals 14 residues. The V and J ends lost 2 bases and 7 bases, in that order; junction bases with no gene match: 2. Per the germline V gene, CDR1 is MNHNY and CDR2 is SVGAGI (reference sequence). The CDR3 here is CASSYRTGGNTIYF. The CDR3, as DNA: TGTGCCAGCAGTTACAGGACAGGGGGTAACACCATATATTTT.

V gene TRBV18 combines with J gene TRBJ2-5; D remains unclear. CDR3 length: 13 amino acids. The germline V and J ends were trimmed by 3 bases and 3 bases, with 8 bases remaining between them. Looked up from germline, CDR1 is KGHSH and CDR2 is LQKENI. CDR3 DNA sequence: TGTGCCAGCTCACCCAACAGTAAAGAGACCCAGTACTTC. This gives the protein CASSPNSKETQYF. Supplemented by reference TRBV18 and TRBJ2-5, the full variable domain reads NAGVMQNPRHLVRRRGQEARLRCSPMKGHSHVYWYRQLPEEGLKFMVYLQKENIIDESGMPKERFSAEFPKEGPSILRIQQVVRGDSAAYFCASSPNSKETQYFGPGTRLLVL.

This clone was seen only once. This chain connects TRBV29-1 to TRBJ1-1; no definite D call. The V end lost 1 base, the J end lost 2 bases, and 5 bases lay between the germline ends. The CDR3 has 12 amino acids. Germline CDR1 reads SQVTM; CDR2 reads ANQGSEA. The CDR3 nucleotides are TGCAGCGTTGAAGCGGGAAACACTGAAGCTTTCTTT. This encodes CSVEAGNTEAFF.

The V gene is TRBV7-2, the J gene TRBJ2-3, with 7 bases lining up with TRBD2. Trimming took 4 bases from V and 5 from J; bases not matched to a gene: 9. The CDR3 is 15 amino acids. Germline loops: CDR1 SGHTA, CDR2 FQGNSA. The CDR3 bases are TGTGCCAGCAGCTCAAATGGACTAGTCCAAGATACGCAGTATTTT. Its translation: CASSSNGLVQDTQYF.

The chain is built from TRBV4-1 and TRBJ2-6; D possibly corresponds to TRBD1 (5 bases). The V end lost 1 base, the J end lost 0 bases, and 13 bases lay between the germline ends. Germline V CDR1 and CDR2: MGHRA, YSYEKL. This CDR3 is 18 amino acids long. CDR3 in amino acids: CASSQVTASSSGANVLTF. CDR3 nucleotide sequence: TGCGCCAGCAGCCAAGTGACAGCTTCCAGCTCTGGGGCCAACGTCCTGACTTTC.

This chain uses TRBV12-5 with TRBJ1-1, with D unresolved. With 0 bases removed from V and 0 bases from J, the gap between germline ends came to 11 bases. CDR1 is LGHNT, CDR2 FRNRAP, per germline. This CDR3 spans 16 amino acids. CDR3: CASGLVIGILNTEAFF. Here the CDR3 DNA reads TGTGCTAGTGGTTTGGTAATCGGGATCCTGAACACTGAAGCTTTCTTT.

The chain carries TRBV15 and TRBJ2-7; D call uncertain. In germline, CDR1 is LNHNV, CDR2 YYDKDF (reference sequence). V shed 2 bases and J shed 1 base, with 12 bases lying between them. The CDR3 length is 15 residues. The CDR3 spells CATSRSDTSSYEQYF. Written as DNA, the CDR3 is TGTGCCACCAGCAGATCTGATACATCTTCCTACGAGCAGTACTTC.

The chain combines TRBV14 with TRBJ2-4; TRBD1 agrees at 9 bases. The length of the CDR3 is 19 residues. Germline CDR1 SGHDN, CDR2 FVKESK. J was trimmed by 3 bases and V by 3 bases; bases with no gene match: 15. The CDR3 spells CASSQRTGASRSGKNIQYF. CDR3 DNA: TGTGCCAGCAGCCAGCGGACAGGGGCCTCTCGTTCAGGCAAAAACATTCAGTACTTC. The full variable domain, with the rest looked up from reference TRBV14 and TRBJ2-4, is EAGVTQFPSHSVIEKGQTVTLRCDPISGHDNLYWYRRVMGKEIKFLLHFVKESKQDESGMPNNRFLAERTGGTYSTLKVQPAELEDSGVYFCASSQRTGASRSGKNIQYFGAGTRLSVL.

This clone has only one observation. V gene TRBV21-1 combines with J gene TRBJ2-1; the table's D call, TRBD1, has no DNA check behind it. TRBV21-1 is a pseudogene locus. The CDR3 totals 18 residues. This CDR3 is CASSKVGTGRVAYNEQFF. For the CDR3, the DNA is TGTGCCAGCAGCAAAGTTGGGACAGGGAGGGTCGCCTACAATGAGCAGTTCTTC.

This clone has only one observation. The gene calls are TRBV7-2 and TRBJ2-2; 10 nucleotides agree with TRBD1. This CDR3 is built from 15 residues. The germline V gene has CDR1 SGHTA and CDR2 FQGNSA. The junction had 7 bases not matched to a gene; V was cut back by 7 bases and J by 5 bases. CDR3 protein: CASNPGQGTTGELFF. As DNA, the CDR3 is TGTGCCAGCAACCCGGGACAGGGGACGACCGGGGAGCTGTTTTTT.

CDR3 sequence reads: CASSRRGEGGETQYF. The CDR3 bases are TGTGCCAGCAGCCGGAGAGGGGAAGGGGGAGAGACCCAGTACTTC. This chain uses TRBV5-4 with TRBJ2-5; perhaps TRBD1 as D (6 bases). The CDR3 loop spans 15 amino acids. The germline gives CDR1 SGHNT, CDR2 YYREEE (reference sequence). V lost 4 bases and J 4 bases, leaving 17 bases between the germline ends.